This TCR beta chain comes out of a study of blood T cell repertoires in COVID-19. Sequencing used immunoSEQ multiplex PCR; TCRdb keeps in-frame clones, though not all of them. Of around 130,000 clones listed, 84% were seen once; the top ten hold around 13%. The sample comprised peripheral blood. The TCR sequence derives from a woman under 40 who had recovered from COVID-19.

The CDR3 reads CASSLSVGTSGRGLQYF. CDR3 sequence (DNA): TGTGCCAGCAGTTTATCGGTTGGGACTAGCGGGAGGGGTCTGCAGTATTTT. The rearrangement joins TRBV27 to TRBJ2-3, with 16 positions matching TRBD2. This CDR3 comprises 17 residues. Germline values: CDR1 MNHEY, CDR2 SMNVEV (reference sequence). The V gene end was trimmed by 0 bases and the J gene end by 11 bases; junction bases not matched to a gene: 8.